This entry concerns a single TCR beta chain. Authors' analysis steps: Amplifying reference gene primers gave estimates of nucleated cell counts. Measured with immunoSEQ multiplex PCR; TCRdb has only the in-frame clones, and not every one. D and trimming come from the DNA, and the V and J calls and clone size come from that table. The sample lists about 340,000 clones; over 80% were seen once. A Seattle source enrolled patients during active infection and followed them longitudinally. This sample was included in a study of blood T cell repertoires in COVID-19. Study summary: Both acute and convalescent COVID-19 samples were obtained from the United States, Italy and Spain. T cells, B-cell-depleted T cells, or PBMCs provided the cDNA or gDNA that served as material.

The CDR3 loop spans 18 amino acids. Looked up from germline, CDR1 is WNHNN and CDR2 is SYGVQD (reference sequence). The ends lost 2 bases at V and 2 bases at J; junction bases unmatched: 8. The sample was peripheral blood. The sequence came from a woman aged 50 to 60 with COVID-19, enrolled during active disease. V and J are TRBV10-1 and TRBJ2-1; 11 positions match TRBD2. This chain's CDR3 is CASSEGILAGGPYNEQFF. DNA of the CDR3: TGCGCCAGCAGTGAGGGAATTCTAGCGGGAGGACCCTACAATGAGCAGTTCTTC.